This T cell receptor beta chain was observed in a study of blood T cell repertoires in COVID-19. Measured with immunoSEQ multiplex PCR; TCRdb has only the in-frame clones, and not every one. This table has 60,000 to 75,000 clones, about 80% appearing once. Trimming cost V 5 bases and J 6 bases, with 19 bases left between them. The germline gives CDR1 SGHRS, CDR2 YFSETQ. The CDR3 extends over 15 amino acids. The receptor comes from a woman older than 75 with acute or convalescent COVID-19. The source material was peripheral blood. The V and J genes are TRBV5-1 and TRBJ2-3; tentatively, D is TRBD2 (5 bases). Written as DNA, the CDR3 is TGCGCCAGCAGGGCCCGAGGGAGTGGTGTGGATACGCAGTATTTT. Its translation is CASRARGSGVDTQYF.